This record looks at one TCR beta chain sequence and its context. Its antigen is still unknown. The sample belongs to a study of vaccination and CD4 T cells after COVID-19. Cultured CD4+ T-cell DNA underwent Oncomine TCR Beta short-read sequencing. MiXCR was run by TCRdb on the PCR reads, yielding one entry per CDR3 protein. The sample includes around 18,000 distinct CDR3 sequences, under 40% of them seen just once. The CDR3 is made up of 15 amino acids. Germline assignment: CDR1 SGHVS and CDR2 FNYEAQ. V shed 1 base and J 7 bases; nucleotides not matched to a gene: 7. Treatment indicated: approximately 11-day PBMC culture with coronavirus spike peptide pools or control peptides (ViraFEST assay).

The chain combines TRBV7-6 with TRBJ2-5; TRBD2 matches at 9 bases. Material for sequencing was cultured CD4+ T cells from blood. The source is a human donor with COVID-19. Here the CDR3 reads CASSLDSGGSRTQYF. The CDR3 DNA follows: TGTGCCAGCAGCTTAGATAGCGGGGGCTCTCGGACCCAGTACTTC.